This passage covers 3 T cell receptor beta chains from one sample sequenced in a study of T cells in Graves' hyperthyroidism and ophthalmopathy. It was RNA transcripts that yielded the amplified TCR beta CDR3 regions. During a first-round RT-PCR of the TCR CDR3, the HTBI primer set was used. TCRdb recomputed calls from the multiplex PCR reads with MiXCR, one row per CDR3 protein. The table has fewer than 300,000 distinct CDR3 sequences, 25% to 30% seen once. Sequencing was carried out using blood. The receptor source for this set is a man aged 35 to 55 with Graves' hyperthyroidism that later progressed to Graves' ophthalmopathy.

This clonotype occurred many times. The chain employs TRBV28 and TRBJ2-7; D is uncertain. CDR3 length equals 12 residues. The V gene's germline CDR1 is MDHEN and CDR2 SYDVKM. V was pared by 7 bases and J by 2 bases, with 9 bases between. The CDR3 DNA reads TGTGCCAGCATAGGGCAGACCTACGAGCAGTACTTC. It is translated as CASIGQTYEQYF.

In its sample, this clonotype was seen many times. The chain employs TRBV18 and TRBJ1-5; tentatively, D is TRBD1 (5 bases). The CDR3 extends over 14 amino acids. V was shortened by 4 bases and J by 3 bases, with 10 bases between the two germline ends. Germline V gene data show CDR1 as KGHSH and CDR2 as LQKENI. The chain's CDR3 is CASSRGHLNQPQHF. DNA for the CDR3: TGTGCCAGCTCACGAGGACACCTCAATCAGCCCCAGCATTTT.

This clonotype appeared many times. The chain couples TRBV18 to TRBJ2-2, with D perhaps given as TRBD1 or TRBD2 (5 bases each). CDR1 and CDR2 from the germline V gene are KGHSH and LQKENI. Trimming removed 3 bases at V and 0 bases at J, with 11 bases between. This CDR3 is 16 amino acids long. DNA for the CDR3: TGTGCCAGCTCACCGCAAGGGACCCCGAACACCGGGGAGCTGTTTTTT. The encoded protein is CASSPQGTPNTGELFF.